This T cell receptor beta chain was identified during a study of CD8+ T cells in alopecia areata. For the study at large: Each day, treated patients took oral tofacitinib twice, at 5 to 10 mg per dose.

Treatment specified: oral pan-JAK inhibitor, 5-10 mg twice daily. The CDR3 loop spans 12 amino acids. The junction had 2 bases not matched to a gene; V was cut back by 1 base and J by 11 bases. CDR1 and CDR2 from the germline V gene are ENHRY and SYGVKD. As concerns this clone: Its antigen is still unknown.

It was cDNA, reverse transcribed from extracted RNA, that served as the sequencing template. The method was immunoSEQ multiplex PCR; TCRdb's version includes in-frame clones alone and lacks a portion of them. The sample lists under 350,000 clones; 58% were seen once. The study, taken as a whole, reports: Affected lesional scalp, above all in alopecia totalis/universalis, was more clonal than normal scalp. Both scalp clonality and the expanded CD8+ clones among the top 100 showed a significant decrease with tofacitinib.

Sequencing was performed on CD4+ T cells sorted from blood, taken at week 24, from a patient treated with tofacitinib. This clonotype was sampled from a human donor with alopecia areata. The chain links TRBV10-3 to TRBJ1-5, with 7 positions matching TRBD1. This CDR3 reads CAISEYQGAQHF. Written as DNA, the CDR3 is TGTGCCATCAGTGAGTATCAGGGGGCCCAGCATTTT.